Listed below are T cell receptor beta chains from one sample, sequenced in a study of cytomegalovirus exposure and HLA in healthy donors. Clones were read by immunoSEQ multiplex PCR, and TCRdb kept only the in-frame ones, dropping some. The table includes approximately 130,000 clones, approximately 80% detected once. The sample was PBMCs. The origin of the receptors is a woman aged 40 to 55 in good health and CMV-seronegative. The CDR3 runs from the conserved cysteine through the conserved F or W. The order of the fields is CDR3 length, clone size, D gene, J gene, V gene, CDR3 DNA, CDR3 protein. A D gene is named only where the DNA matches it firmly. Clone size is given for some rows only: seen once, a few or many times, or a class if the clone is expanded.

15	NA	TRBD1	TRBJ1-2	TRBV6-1	TGTGCCAGCAGTGGAGGACAGGGGGAGTACTATGGCTACACCTTC	CASSGGQGEYYGYTF
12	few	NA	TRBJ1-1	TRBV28	TGTGCCAGCAGCCAGACAAACACTGAAGCTTTCTTT	CASSQTNTEAFF
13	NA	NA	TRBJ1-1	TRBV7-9	TGTGCCAGCAGCTTATCCAGAAACACTGAAGCTTTCTTT	CASSLSRNTEAFF
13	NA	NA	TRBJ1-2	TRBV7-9	TGTGCCAGCAGCTTACTAACAGACTATGGCTACACCTTC	CASSLLTDYGYTF
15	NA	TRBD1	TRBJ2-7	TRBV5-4	TGTGCCAGCAGCTTTGGGGTAGGACAGGAATACGAGCAGTACTTC	CASSFGVGQEYEQYF
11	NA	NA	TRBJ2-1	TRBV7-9	TGTGCCAGCAGCTTAGAAATTAAGCAGTTCTTC	CASSLEIKQFF
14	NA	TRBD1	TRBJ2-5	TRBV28	TGTGCCAGCATCTCGACGGGACAGGGGGAGACCCAGTACTTC	CASISTGQGETQYF
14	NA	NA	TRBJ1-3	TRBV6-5	TGTGCCAGCAGTTCGGACGGGGAGGGAAACACCATATATTTT	CASSSDGEGNTIYF
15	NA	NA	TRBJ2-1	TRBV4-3	TGCGCCAGCAGCCAAGAGGGAGGTCTAGCCAATGAGCAGTTCTTC	CASSQEGGLANEQFF
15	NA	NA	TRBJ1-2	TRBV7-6	TGTGCCAGCAGCTTAGATCCGTACAGTGACTATGGCTACACCTTC	CASSLDPYSDYGYTF
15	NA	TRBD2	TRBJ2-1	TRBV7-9	TGTGCCAGCAGCCGAGGAGGTAGCGGGAACAATGAGCAGTTCTTC	CASSRGGSGNNEQFF
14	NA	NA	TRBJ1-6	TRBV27	TGTGCCAGCAGTTTAGGCCAGGGTGGATCACCCCTCCACTTT	CASSLGQGGSPLHF
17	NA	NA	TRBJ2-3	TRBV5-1	TGCGCCAGCAGCGCAGGACAGATAAACACAAGAGCAGATACGCAGTATTTT	CASSAGQINTRADTQYF
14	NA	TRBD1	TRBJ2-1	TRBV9	TGTGCCAGCAGCCCAAGACAGGGGGAAGGTGAGCAGTTCTTC	CASSPRQGEGEQFF
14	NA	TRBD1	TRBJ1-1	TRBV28	TGTGCCAGCAGCCCCGGGATCAGGGGGACTGAAGCTTTCTTT	CASSPGIRGTEAFF
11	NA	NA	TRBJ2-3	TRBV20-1	TGCAGTTCCGAGCCCACAGATACGCAGTATTTT	CSSEPTDTQYF
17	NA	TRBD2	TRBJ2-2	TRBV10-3	TGTGCCATCAGTCGGAGACTAGCGGGGGACCAAACCGGGGAGCTGTTTTTT	CAISRRLAGDQTGELFF
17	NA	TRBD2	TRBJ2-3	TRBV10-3	TGTGCCATCAGTGAGTCGCGCGGGAGCGTTATCACAGATACGCAGTATTTT	CAISESRGSVITDTQYF
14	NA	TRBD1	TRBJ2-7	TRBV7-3	TGTGCCAGCAGCTTGTCGACAGGGTCCCACGAGCAGTACTTC	CASSLSTGSHEQYF
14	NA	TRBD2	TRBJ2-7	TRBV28	TGTGCCAGCAGTTTACATGGGGGGGTTCTCGAGCAGTACTTC	CASSLHGGVLEQYF
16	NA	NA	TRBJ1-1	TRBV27	TGTGCCAGCAGCGCCAAGGTCGGGAGGGGGGACACTGAAGCTTTCTTT	CASSAKVGRGDTEAFF
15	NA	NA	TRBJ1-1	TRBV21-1	TGTGCCAGCAGCTTTAGGGACAGGACTTACACTGAAGCTTTCTTT	CASSFRDRTYTEAFF
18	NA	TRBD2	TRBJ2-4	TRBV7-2	TGTGCCAGCAGCTTATCTAGCGGGGGGAGGCTAGCCAAAAACATTCAGTACTTC	CASSLSSGGRLAKNIQYF
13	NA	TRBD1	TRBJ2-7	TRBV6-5	TGTGCCAGCACCTCCGGGACAGGCCACGAGCAGTACTTC	CASTSGTGHEQYF
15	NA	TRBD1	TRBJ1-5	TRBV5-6	TGTGCCAGCAGCCGGTGGACAGGAGGAGGTCAGCCCCAGCATTTT	CASSRWTGGGQPQHF
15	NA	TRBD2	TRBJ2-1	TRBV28	TGTGCCAGCAGCCCCACTAGCGGGAGGGCCCCGGGGCAGTTCTTC	CASSPTSGRAPGQFF
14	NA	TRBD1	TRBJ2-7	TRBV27	TGTGCCAGCAGTCCGGGACAGGACCCCTACGAGCAGTACTTC	CASSPGQDPYEQYF
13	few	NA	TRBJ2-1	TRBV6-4	TGTGCCAGCAGTGACCACATCGGGGATGAGCAGTTCTTC	CASSDHIGDEQFF
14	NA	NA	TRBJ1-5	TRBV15	TGTGCCACCAGCAGAGACAGGGCTAATCAGCCCCAGCATTTT	CATSRDRANQPQHF
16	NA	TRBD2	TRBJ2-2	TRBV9	TGTGCCAGCAGCGTAGGGAGCGGGGGAAACACCGGGGAGCTGTTTTTT	CASSVGSGGNTGELFF
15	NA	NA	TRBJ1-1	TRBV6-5	TGTGCCAGCAGTTACTCGAGGCGGATGAACACTGAAGCTTTCTTT	CASSYSRRMNTEAFF
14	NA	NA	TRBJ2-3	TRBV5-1	TGCGCCAGCAGCTTGCAGGGTTGGACAGATACGCAGTATTTT	CASSLQGWTDTQYF
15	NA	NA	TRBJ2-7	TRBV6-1	TGTGCCAGCAGTGATAACCGACGGGTCTCCTACGAGCAGTACTTC	CASSDNRRVSYEQYF
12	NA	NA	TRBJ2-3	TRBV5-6	TGTGCCAGCAATCTAGGGGCAGATACGCAGTATTTT	CASNLGADTQYF
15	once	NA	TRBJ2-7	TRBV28	TGTGCCAGCAGTTTAGATCGACTGGCGAACTACGAGCAGTACTTC	CASSLDRLANYEQYF
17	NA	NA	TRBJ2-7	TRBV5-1	TGCGCCAGCAGCTTGAACGTTCAAGGGCCCCTAGCTTTCGAGCAGTACTTC	CASSLNVQGPLAFEQYF
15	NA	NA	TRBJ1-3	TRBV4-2	TGTGCCAGCAGCCAGCATGCAGGGGTGGAAAACACCATATATTTT	CASSQHAGVENTIYF
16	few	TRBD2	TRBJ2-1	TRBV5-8	TGTGCCAGCAGCTTGTTTTCCAGCGGGAGAGGCAATGAGCAGTTCTTC	CASSLFSSGRGNEQFF
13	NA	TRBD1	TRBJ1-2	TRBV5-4	TGTGCCAGCAGCTTGGACAGGGGGCACGGCTACACCTTC	CASSLDRGHGYTF
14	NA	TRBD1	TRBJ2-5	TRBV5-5	TGTGCCAGCAGCTGGGGACAGATCCAAGAGACCCAGTACTTC	CASSWGQIQETQYF
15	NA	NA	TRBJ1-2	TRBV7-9	TGTGCCAGCAGCTTAGATGTAGTCGGGACTTACGGCTACACCTTC	CASSLDVVGTYGYTF
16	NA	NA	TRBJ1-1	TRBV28	TGTGCCAGCAGTTTGGGGGGACTGGGAGGGAACACTGAAGCTTTCTTT	CASSLGGLGGNTEAFF
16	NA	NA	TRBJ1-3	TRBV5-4	TGTGCCAGCAGCTTGTCACGGGGAGGGTCTGGAAACACCATATATTTT	CASSLSRGGSGNTIYF
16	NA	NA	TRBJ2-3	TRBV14	TGTGCCAGCAGCCATCTGCGGGGTCATACCACAGATACGCAGTATTTT	CASSHLRGHTTDTQYF
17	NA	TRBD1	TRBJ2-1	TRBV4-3	TGCGCCAGCAGCCGCCGACAGGGCCGGAGCTCCTACAATGAGCAGTTCTTC	CASSRRQGRSSYNEQFF